Described below is a single T cell receptor beta chain sequence and its context. This record comes from a study of cytomegalovirus exposure and HLA in healthy donors. In the PCR, 60 Vbeta and 13 Jbeta primers were used. Libraries were prepared by immunoSEQ multiplex PCR; TCRdb keeps only in-frame clonotypes and omits some of them. The table lists fewer than 150,000 clones, around four fifths of them singletons. CDR3 length: 13 amino acids. Trimming shortened V by 7 bases and J by 5 bases, and 14 bases separated the two germline ends. Germline CDR1 MNHEY, CDR2 SVGAGI. No record was made of this donor's CMV serostatus.

Sequenced material: PBMCs. The rearrangement joins TRBV6-5 to TRBJ1-2; D gene ambiguous. This clonotype was obtained from a man in his thirties or forties in good health. The CDR3 reads CASTDVGLYGYTF. CDR3 nucleotide sequence: TGTGCCAGCACCGACGTAGGACTGTATGGCTACACCTTC.